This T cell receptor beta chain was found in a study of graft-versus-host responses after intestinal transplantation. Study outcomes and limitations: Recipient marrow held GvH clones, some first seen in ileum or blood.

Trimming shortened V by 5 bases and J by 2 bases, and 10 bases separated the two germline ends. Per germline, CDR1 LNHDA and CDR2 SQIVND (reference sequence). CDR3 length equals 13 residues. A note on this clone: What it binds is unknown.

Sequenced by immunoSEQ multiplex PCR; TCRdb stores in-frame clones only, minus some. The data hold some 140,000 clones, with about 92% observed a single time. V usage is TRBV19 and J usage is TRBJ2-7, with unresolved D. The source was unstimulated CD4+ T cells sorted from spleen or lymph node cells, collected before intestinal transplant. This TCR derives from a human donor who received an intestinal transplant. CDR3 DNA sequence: TGTGCCAGTAGTTTGCGTAGGACCTACGAGCAGTACTTC. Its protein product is CASSLRRTYEQYF.